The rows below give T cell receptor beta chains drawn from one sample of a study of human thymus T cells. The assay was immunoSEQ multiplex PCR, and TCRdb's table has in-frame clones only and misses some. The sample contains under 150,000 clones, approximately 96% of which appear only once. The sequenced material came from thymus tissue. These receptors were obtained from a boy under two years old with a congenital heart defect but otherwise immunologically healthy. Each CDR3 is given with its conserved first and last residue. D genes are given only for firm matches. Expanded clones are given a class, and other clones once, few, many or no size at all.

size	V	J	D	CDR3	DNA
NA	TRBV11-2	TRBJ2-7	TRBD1	CASSLEGRHRGPYEQYF	TGTGCCAGCAGCTTAGAGGGGCGCCACAGGGGCCCCTACGAGCAGTACTTC
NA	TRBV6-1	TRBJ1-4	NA	CASSEEGVRATNEKLFF	TGTGCCAGCAGTGAAGAAGGTGTCAGGGCAACTAATGAAAAACTGTTTTTT
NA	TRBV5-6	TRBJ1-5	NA	CASSSAGQGNQPQHF	TGTGCCAGCAGCTCGGCGGGGCAGGGCAATCAGCCCCAGCATTTT
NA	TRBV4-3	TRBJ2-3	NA	CASSQDGDLSTDTQYF	TGCGCCAGCAGCCAAGATGGGGATCTAAGCACAGATACGCAGTATTTT
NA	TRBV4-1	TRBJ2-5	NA	CASSPRSGETQYF	TGCGCCAGCAGCCCCCGATCCGGGGAGACCCAGTACTTC
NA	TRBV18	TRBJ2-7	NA	CASSYLHYEQYF	TGTGCCAGCTCTTACCTACACTACGAGCAGTACTTC
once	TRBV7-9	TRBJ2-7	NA	CASSQGSCEQYF	TGTGCCAGCAGTCAGGGCTCCTGCGAGCAGTACTTC
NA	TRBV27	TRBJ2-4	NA	CASSPLPGGPAKNIQYF	TGTGCCAGCAGTCCTCTCCCCGGAGGGCCAGCCAAAAACATTCAGTACTTC
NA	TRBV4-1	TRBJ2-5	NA	CASSREAYLYQETQYF	TGCGCCAGCAGCCGAGAGGCTTATTTGTACCAAGAGACCCAGTACTTC
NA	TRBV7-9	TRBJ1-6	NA	CASTHGTLNSPLHF	TGTGCCAGCACCCACGGGACACTTAATTCACCCCTCCACTTT
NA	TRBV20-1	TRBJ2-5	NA	CSAPIQETQYF	TGCAGTGCTCCTATCCAAGAGACCCAGTACTTC
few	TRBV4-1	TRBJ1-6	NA	CASSQEGAADKHF	TGCGCCAGCAGCCAGGAAGGCGCTGCGGACAAACACTTT
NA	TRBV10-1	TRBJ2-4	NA	CASRSFRTGVKAKNIQYF	TGCGCCAGCAGATCCTTCCGAACCGGGGTGAAAGCCAAAAACATTCAGTACTTC
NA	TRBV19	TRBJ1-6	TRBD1	CASSRDSSYNSPLHF	TGTGCCAGTAGTCGGGACAGCTCCTATAATTCACCCCTCCACTTT
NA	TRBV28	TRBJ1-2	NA	CASSLSPRGEYYGYTF	TGTGCCAGCAGTTTATCACCCCGTGGGGAATACTATGGCTACACCTTC
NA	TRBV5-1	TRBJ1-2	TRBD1	CASSNNRGFPYGYTF	TGCGCCAGCAGTAACAACAGGGGGTTCCCATATGGCTACACCTTC
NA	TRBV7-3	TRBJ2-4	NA	CASSLKPRGIQYF	TGTGCCAGCAGCTTAAAACCCCGAGGGATTCAGTACTTC
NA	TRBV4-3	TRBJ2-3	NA	CASSQGQGGTDTQYF	TGCGCCAGCAGCCAAGGGCAGGGTGGCACAGATACGCAGTATTTT
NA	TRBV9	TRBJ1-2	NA	CASSSQGNYGYTF	TGTGCCAGCAGCTCTCAGGGTAATTATGGCTACACCTTC
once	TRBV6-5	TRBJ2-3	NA	CASSYRRRGTDTQYF	TGTGCCAGCAGTTATCGGAGAAGGGGCACAGATACGCAGTATTTT
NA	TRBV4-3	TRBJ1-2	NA	CASSPTKGLYGYTF	TGCGCCAGCAGCCCGACTAAGGGCCTGTATGGCTACACCTTC
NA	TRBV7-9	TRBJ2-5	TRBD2	CASSFAGGPETQYF	TGTGCCAGCAGCTTCGCGGGGGGCCCGGAGACCCAGTACTTC
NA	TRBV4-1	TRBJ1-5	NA	CASSQASTEGVAAQHF	TGCGCCAGCAGCCAAGCGTCGACAGAGGGCGTGGCGGCCCAGCATTTT
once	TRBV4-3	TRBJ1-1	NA	CASSPQGNLNTEAFF	TGCGCCAGCAGCCCACAGGGCAACCTTAACACTGAAGCTTTCTTT
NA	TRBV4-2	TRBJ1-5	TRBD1	CASSQDHRDRDQPQHF	TGTGCCAGCAGCCAAGATCACCGGGACAGGGATCAGCCCCAGCATTTT
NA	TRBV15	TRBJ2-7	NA	CATSRDPTSSGEQYF	TGTGCCACCAGCAGAGACCCGACTAGTTCAGGAGAGCAGTACTTC
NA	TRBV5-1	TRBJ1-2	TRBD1	CASRAGTGGTYGYTF	TGCGCCAGCAGGGCCGGGACAGGCGGCACCTATGGCTACACCTTC
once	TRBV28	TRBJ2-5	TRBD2	CATIHGLAGSATQYF	TGTGCCACCATCCATGGACTAGCGGGGTCGGCGACCCAGTACTTC
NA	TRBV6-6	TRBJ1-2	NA	CASRQALNYGYTF	TGTGCCAGCAGACAGGCACTTAACTATGGCTACACCTTC
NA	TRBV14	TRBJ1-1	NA	CASSQSAPAGNTEAFF	TGTGCCAGCAGCCAATCGGCTCCGGCTGGTAACACTGAAGCTTTCTTT
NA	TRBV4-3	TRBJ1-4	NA	CASSKKPNEKLFF	TGCGCCAGCAGCAAGAAGCCTAATGAAAAACTGTTTTTT
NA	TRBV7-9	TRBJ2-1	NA	CASSPGSERSYNEQFF	TGTGCCAGCAGCCCCGGCAGCGAACGATCCTACAATGAGCAGTTCTTC
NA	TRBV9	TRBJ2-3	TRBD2	CASSAKRGAGDTQYF	TGTGCCAGCAGCGCCAAGCGGGGGGCTGGGGATACGCAGTATTTT
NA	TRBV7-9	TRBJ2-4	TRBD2	CASSLVAASGGVAKNIQYF	TGTGCCAGCAGCTTAGTAGCGGCTAGCGGGGGGGTAGCCAAAAACATTCAGTACTTC
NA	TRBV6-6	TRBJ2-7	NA	CASSGELRSGRVQYF	TGTGCCAGCAGTGGGGAATTAAGGAGCGGGCGAGTGCAGTACTTC
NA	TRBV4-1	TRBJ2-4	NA	CASSQDRQGEGAKNIQYF	TGCGCCAGCAGCCAAGATAGGCAGGGTGAGGGGGCCAAAAACATTCAGTACTTC
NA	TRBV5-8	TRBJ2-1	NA	CASSNSEGHPEFF	TGTGCCAGCAGCAACAGTGAGGGACACCCCGAGTTCTTC
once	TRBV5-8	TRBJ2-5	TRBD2	CASSARTSSQETQYF	TGTGCCAGCAGCGCCCGGACTAGCTCACAAGAGACCCAGTACTTC
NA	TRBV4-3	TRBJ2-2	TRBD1	CASSRTRLDRGPAGELFF	TGCGCCAGCAGCCGCACACGACTGGACAGGGGGCCCGCCGGGGAGCTGTTTTTT
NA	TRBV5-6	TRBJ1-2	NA	CASSGKGRIYGYTF	TGTGCCAGCAGCGGAAAGGGACGGATCTATGGCTACACCTTC
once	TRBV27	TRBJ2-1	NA	CASRAGPRYNEQFF	TGTGCCAGCAGAGCCGGCCCTAGGTACAATGAGCAGTTCTTC
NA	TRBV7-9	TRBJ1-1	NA	CASSAESGASRTEAFF	TGTGCCAGCAGCGCTGAATCAGGGGCGAGTCGGACTGAAGCTTTCTTT